A selection of T cell receptor beta chains follows, all from one sample in a study of beta chain features in type 1 diabetes. The method was immunoSEQ multiplex PCR; TCRdb's version includes in-frame clones alone and lacks a portion of them. Of more than 300,000 clones in the sample, 10% to 15% were seen once. The sequencing input was naive CD4+ T cells from blood. Receptors originate from a young man in good health. The CDR3 runs from the conserved cysteine through the conserved F or W. Fields, in order: J gene, clone size, V gene, D gene, CDR3 protein, CDR3 DNA. The D gene is left open where the match is weak. Some rows mark clone size as missing; the rest say once, few, many or name a class of expanded clone.

J: TRBJ1-2
size: -
V: TRBV9
D: TRBD1
CDR3: CASGGTENYGYTF
DNA: TGTGCCAGCGGAGGGACAGAAAACTATGGCTACACCTTC

J: TRBJ1-2
size: -
V: TRBV20-1
D: -
CDR3: CSAIGERGYTF
DNA: TGCAGTGCTATTGGGGAGCGGGGCTACACCTTC

J: TRBJ2-5
size: -
V: TRBV9
D: -
CDR3: CASSVEVGAVQTQYF
DNA: TGTGCCAGCAGCGTAGAAGTGGGAGCTGTACAGACCCAGTACTTC

J: TRBJ1-1
size: -
V: TRBV6-6
D: -
CDR3: CASSYEGSWLGTEAFF
DNA: TGTGCCAGCAGTTACGAGGGATCATGGTTGGGCACTGAAGCTTTCTTT

J: TRBJ1-1
size: few
V: TRBV4-1
D: -
CDR3: CASSQHMNTEAFF
DNA: TGCGCCAGCAGCCAGCACATGAACACTGAAGCTTTCTTT

J: TRBJ2-1
size: -
V: TRBV5-1
D: -
CDR3: CASSLGGASNEQFF
DNA: TGCGCCAGCAGCTTGGGGGGCGCCAGCAATGAGCAGTTCTTC

J: TRBJ2-1
size: -
V: TRBV7-9
D: TRBD2
CDR3: CASSKGLAGKQFF
DNA: TGTGCCAGCAGCAAGGGACTAGCGGGAAAGCAGTTCTTC

J: TRBJ2-5
size: -
V: TRBV6-1
D: -
CDR3: CASSPGPLSRETQYF
DNA: TGTGCCAGCAGCCCTGGCCCACTATCCCGAGAGACCCAGTACTTC

J: TRBJ2-5
size: -
V: TRBV5-4
D: TRBD1
CDR3: CASRDRGRLEQETQYF
DNA: TGTGCCAGCCGGGACAGGGGGCGTTTGGAGCAAGAGACCCAGTACTTC

J: TRBJ2-3
size: -
V: TRBV6-1
D: -
CDR3: CASSRPGTDTQYF
DNA: TGTGCCAGCAGCCGCCCGGGCACAGATACGCAGTATTTT